These 3 T cell receptor beta chains came from one sample sequenced in a study of cytotoxic CD8 clonotypes in ibrutinib-treated CLL. Assay: immunoSEQ multiplex PCR; the TCRdb copy retains only in-frame clones and omits some. The table has 50,000 to 65,000 clones, about 72% seen once. Sequencing used PBMCs, obtained after 12 months of ibrutinib treatment. The receptors derive from a human donor with chronic lymphocytic leukemia.

This chain connects TRBV5-1 to TRBJ1-5; no reliable D call. The CDR3 length is 15 residues. The germline gives CDR1 SGHRS, CDR2 YFSETQ. The V end lost 4 bases, the J end lost 7 bases, and 18 bases lay between the germline ends. CDR3 region: CASSPTGTPEQPQHF. DNA of the CDR3: TGCGCCAGCAGCCCTACCGGTACACCAGAGCAGCCCCAGCATTTT.

The chain joins TRBV7-9 to TRBJ2-7, with 9 bases that match TRBD2. V lost 3 bases, J lost 6 bases, and 15 bases stayed unmatched. The CDR3 covers 17 residues. Germline values: CDR1 SEHNR, CDR2 FQNEAQ (reference sequence). The CDR3 is CASSLASGTPQGGEQYF. CDR3 in DNA: TGTGCCAGCAGCTTGGCTAGCGGGACACCCCAGGGAGGCGAGCAGTACTTC.

The chain couples TRBV9 to TRBJ2-1; TRBD2 is a possible D gene (5 bases). Trimming left V 4 bases short and J 4 bases short, with 9 bases between. Per germline, CDR1 SGDLS and CDR2 YYNGEE. The CDR3 is made up of 13 amino acids. CDR3 nucleotide sequence: TGTGCCAGCAGCCCCGGGAATTACAATGAGCAGTTCTTC. Translating gives CASSPGNYNEQFF.